This record concerns one T cell receptor beta chain sequence. What it binds is unknown. The data derive from a study of siplizumab effects on memory and regulatory T cells. Study-level results: Mean Treg-derived proportions of mappable alloreactive CD4+ clones were around 75% for siplizumab and approximately 25% for controls. Siplizumab significantly reduced alloreactive sequences traceable to unstimulated CD4+ memory cells. There was no confirmation of the suppressive function of proliferating Tregs from siplizumab cultures. In unstimulated cells, naive T cells appeared more diverse than memory T cells and seemed major alloresponse contributors.

Sequencing used immunoSEQ multiplex PCR; TCRdb keeps in-frame clones, though not all of them. The table records about 120,000 clones, around 94% of them present only once. Trimming took 5 bases from V and 5 from J; bases not matched to a gene: 6. Germline CDR1 reads MDHEN; CDR2 reads SYDVKM. The CDR3 has 15 residues. The clonotype was recovered from a human donor in good health. The rearrangement uses TRBV28 and TRBJ2-5, with 12 bases that match TRBD2. The specimen was non-Treg CD4+ T cells sorted from blood. The CDR3 nucleotides are TGTGCCAGCAGTCCTAGCGGGGGGGCCAGGGAGACCCAGTACTTC. Translating gives CASSPSGGARETQYF.